This TCR beta chain originates from a study of blood T cell repertoires in COVID-19 (TCRdb year 2020). In terms of the full investigation: Collaborator samples came from the United States, Italy and Spain and covered acute and convalescent phases of COVID-19. The dataset comprised deeply sampled blood TCRbeta repertoires from subjects exposed to, actively infected with, or recovered from COVID-19. A de-identified subject ID, COVID-19 status, age in years and sex were almost always included in the sample metadata. The samples were drawn from two sources: the first 160 participants of the ongoing ImmuneRACE study, and 1,000 to 1,500 subjects contributed by 6 global collaborators. Where HLA class I and class II types were available, the types were taken from metadata supplied by the sample provider, not from assay-based typing. The prospective study material was composed of cDNA or gDNA derived from T cells, B-cell-depleted T cells, or PBMCs. A freely available public database, intended as a resource for researchers studying the immune response to SARS-CoV-2, is where the repertoires were released. Broader findings and caveats from the paper: How much clinical and demographic metadata was included differed by source and by participant, and the metadata was provided uncurated.

Each collaborating institution followed its own protocols to collect whole blood in K2EDTA tubes. For TCRbeta analysis, collaborators shipped samples in one of three forms: frozen whole blood, isolated PBMCs, or DNA extracted from either of those sample types. The germline V gene gives CDR1 as SGHAT and CDR2 as FQNNGV. The cysteine opens and the phenylalanine closes a CDR3 of 16 amino acids. The retained sequence is limited to the CDR3, 48 bases, with the frame set at the first base. Trimming leaves V shorter by 1 base and J shorter by 2 bases, with the junction holding 5 bases beyond the gene matches. As to this clone: Its antigen is not yet known. The input lacks base qualities; no much larger clone sits a single base away.

TCRbeta CDR3 regions were amplified from genomic DNA by means of the immunoSEQ Assay, a bias-controlled multiplex PCR. The paper's data handling went like this. The number of nucleated cells in each sample was estimated from the amplification of reference gene primers within the assay. To quantify the absolute abundance of each unique TCRbeta CDR3 rearrangement, sequence reads were collapsed and filtered. For each sample, productive Simpson clonality was calculated by taking the square root of Simpson's diversity index across productive rearrangements. Not all clones reach the TCRdb copy of this immuneACCESS table, which keeps in-frame sequences only. Checked studies attribute under half of the gap to unresolved V genes and leave the rest unexplained. That table gives V, J and clone size, and the DNA gave D and trimming. This sample comprises fewer than 120,000 clones, around 74% of them detected only once. Around 8% of the sample comes from the top ten.

The sample comprised peripheral blood. The TCR was taken from an older woman with acute or convalescent COVID-19. The sequence links TRBV11-2 to TRBJ2-1, with 7 central nucleotides matching TRBD2. The CDR3 here reads CASSLVLGGAYNEQFF. The nucleotides read TGTGCCAGCAGCTTAGTTCTGGGGGGGGCCTACAATGAGCAGTTCTTC.